This TCR beta chain was identified in a study of T cell repertoires in cytomegalovirus infection. The V end lost 1 base, the J end lost 4 bases, and 13 bases lay between the germline ends. Germline-derived CDR1 and CDR2 are DFQATT and SNEGSKA (reference sequence). The CDR3 contains 14 residues. Details on this clonotype: The antigen is not known.

TCRdb analysed the reads with MiXCR anew, one entry per CDR3 protein. The table shows around 430,000 distinct CDR3 sequences, with about 39% occurring only once. Sequenced material: cultured PBMCs, taken from culture after CMV antigen stimulation. This clonotype was sampled from a human donor in good health (CMV status not recorded). Some clones in this sample may be carry-over from other donors' samples. The rearrangement uses TRBV20-1 and TRBJ2-5; a weak D match, TRBD2 (6 bases). CDR3 sequence: CSARVGLRGETQYF. As DNA, the CDR3 is TGCAGTGCTAGAGTGGGGTTGCGGGGAGAGACCCAGTACTTC.